The entry that follows covers one T cell receptor beta chain sequence. Its specificity is not known. The CDR3 end lies 3 residues beyond the end of the read and is filled in from the germline J gene. The germline gives CDR1 MGHRA, CDR2 YSYEKL. V shed 4 bases and J 1 base; nucleotides not matched to a gene: 5. The CDR3 runs 15 residues. Method: immunoSEQ multiplex PCR; TCRdb's copy keeps in-frame clones and lacks some. The sample shows 20,000 to 30,000 clones, and approximately 5.5% sits with its ten largest clones. The data are from a study of T cells in women clearing cervical HPV infection. General study results and limits: Cases and controls were distinguished at AUC 0.65 to 0.85 by richness and V genes.

The chain is built from TRBV4-1 and TRBJ1-1; 8 bases are a match to TRBD1. What was sequenced was blood buffy coat. The sequence was obtained from a woman between 18 and 70 years old with a cervical HPV16 infection that either progressed to CIN3+ or cleared (not recorded which). This chain's CDR3 is CASSPRQGSNTEAFF. The CDR3 bases that were read are TGCGCCAGCAGCCCACGACAGGGGTCGAACACTGAA.